These 20 T cell receptor beta chains were all obtained from the same sample, sequenced in a study of blood T cell repertoires in COVID-19. Profiling relied on immunoSEQ multiplex PCR, and the TCRdb table lists in-frame clones only, not all of them. The sample yields around 170,000 clones, roughly four fifths seen once. Sequenced sample: peripheral blood. These receptors came from a woman aged 40 to 55 with acute or convalescent COVID-19.

V gene TRBV29-1 combines with J gene TRBJ2-3, with 11 positions matching TRBD2. V lost 4 bases and J lost 2; bases outside the gene matches: 5. The CDR3 consists of 15 residues. In germline, CDR1 is SQVTM, CDR2 ANQGSEA. The CDR3 DNA is TGCAGCGTTGCTTTACTAGCGGGAGTCACAGATACGCAGTATTTT. The encoded protein is CSVALLAGVTDTQYF.

This clone has just one count. J is TRBJ2-3 and V is TRBV18, with 8 bases matching TRBD2. The germline V gene has CDR1 KGHSH and CDR2 LQKENI. The CDR3 spans 15 residues. J gave up 6 bases and V 3 bases, and 8 bases lay outside the gene matches. The CDR3 sequence is CASSPGLSGSDTQYF. DNA of the CDR3: TGTGCCAGCTCACCGGGGTTAAGCGGGAGTGATACGCAGTATTTT.

The chain uses TRBV19 and TRBJ2-7; D is uncertain. Trimming shortened V by 3 bases and J by 3 bases, and 15 bases separated the two germline ends. The CDR3 sequence is 15 residues long. Germline assignment: CDR1 LNHDA and CDR2 SQIVND (reference sequence). This CDR3 is CASSMTLDLYYEQYF. CDR3 in DNA: TGTGCCAGTAGTATGACTCTCGATCTTTACTACGAGCAGTACTTC.

The rearrangement joins TRBV4-1 to TRBJ1-2; TRBD1 aligns across 7 bases. The germline CDR1 and CDR2 sequences are MGHRA and YSYEKL. The CDR3 runs to 15 residues. V trimming: 0 bases; J trimming: 8 bases; junction bases outside the gene matches: 9. CDR3 nucleotide sequence: TGCGCCAGCAGCCAAGATGGGACGACAGGGTTCGGCTACACCTTC. Translated, it gives CASSQDGTTGFGYTF.

V is TRBV2 and J is TRBJ1-5; D perhaps matches TRBD1 (5 bases). Germline V gives CDR1 SNHLY, CDR2 FYNNEI. The CDR3 extends over 13 amino acids. V lost 7 bases and J lost 6, with 13 bases in between. CDR3 residues: CASTGEEGQPQHF. In nucleotides, the CDR3 is TGTGCCAGCACGGGGGAAGAAGGTCAGCCCCAGCATTTT.

The rearrangement uses TRBV27 and TRBJ1-5; 8 nucleotides match TRBD1. Germline V lookup: CDR1 MNHEY, CDR2 SMNVEV (reference sequence). The CDR3 extends over 15 amino acids. Trimming removed 0 bases from V and 6 bases from J; junction bases left unmatched: 4. The CDR3 protein is CASSLSGQDRQPQHF. Here the CDR3 DNA reads TGTGCCAGCAGTTTATCGGGACAGGACCGTCAGCCCCAGCATTTT.

V is TRBV9 and J is TRBJ1-2, with unresolved D. V lost 4 bases and J lost 2, with 6 bases in between. Germline V CDR1 and CDR2: SGDLS, YYNGEE. The length of the CDR3 is 12 residues. CDR3 residues: CASSRGNYGYTF. The CDR3 region has the DNA TGTGCCAGCAGCCGAGGGAACTATGGCTACACCTTC. Together with reference TRBV9 and TRBJ1-2, the CDR3 gives the full variable domain: DSGVTQTPKHLITATGQRVTLRCSPRSGDLSVYWYQQSLDQGLQFLIQYYNGEERAKGNILERFSAQQFPDLHSELNLSSLELGDSALYFCASSRGNYGYTFGSGTRLTVV.

This rearrangement joins TRBV5-1 to TRBJ1-4; D gene ambiguous. The length of the CDR3 is 14 residues. Trimming removed 4 bases at V and 8 bases at J, with 15 bases between. Germline CDR1 is SGHRS and CDR2 is YFSETQ. The chain's CDR3 is CASSTTNTFEKLFF. Here the CDR3 DNA reads TGCGCCAGCAGCACTACAAACACTTTCGAAAAACTGTTTTTT.

The rearrangement uses TRBV19 and TRBJ1-1, with 10 nucleotides matching TRBD1. Germline V CDR1 and CDR2: LNHDA, SQIVND (reference sequence). The CDR3 contains 14 residues. The ends lost 4 bases at V and 6 bases at J; junction bases unmatched: 5. The CDR3 coding sequence is TGTGCCAGTAGTACCCGGGACAGGGGACCTGAAGCTTTCTTT. It encodes CASSTRDRGPEAFF.

The J gene is TRBJ2-2, the V gene TRBV5-1; the match to TRBD1 covers 7 bases. Trimming at V came to 0 bases and at J to 4 bases, leaving 3 bases not matched to a gene. The CDR3 loop spans 15 amino acids. Germline assignment: CDR1 SGHRS and CDR2 YFSETQ. The CDR3 loop is CASSLAAGGTGELFF. The CDR3 nucleotides are TGCGCCAGCAGCTTGGCCGCAGGGGGCACCGGGGAGCTGTTTTTT. Together with reference TRBV5-1 and TRBJ2-2, the CDR3 gives the full variable domain: KAGVTQTPRYLIKTRGQQVTLSCSPISGHRSVSWYQQTPGQGLQFLFEYFSETQRNKGNFPGRFSGRQFSNSRSEMNVSTLELGDSALYLCASSLAAGGTGELFFGEGSRLTVL.

The rearrangement uses TRBV19 and TRBJ2-7; TRBD2 matches 12 bases. The V and J ends lost 5 bases and 5 bases, in that order; junction bases with no gene match: 10. Germline V gene sequence: CDR1 LNHDA, CDR2 SQIVND (reference sequence). The CDR3 runs 16 residues. CDR3 sequence reads: CASSPSGGAKRNEQYF. DNA of the CDR3: TGTGCCAGTAGTCCTAGCGGGGGGGCCAAGAGGAACGAGCAGTACTTC.

J is TRBJ1-2 and V is TRBV5-5; tentative D call: TRBD1 (5 bases). The V gene lost 2 bases and the J gene lost 4 bases, with 12 bases spanning the gap. CDR1 and CDR2 (germline): SGHKS, YYEKEE (reference sequence). The CDR3 is 14 residues long. Here the CDR3 reads CASSFPGGTYGYTF. CDR3 bases: TGTGCCAGCAGCTTCCCTGGAGGGACCTATGGCTACACCTTC.

The rearrangement joins TRBV28 to TRBJ2-7; 8 bases fit TRBD1. CDR3 length: 14 residues. J gave up 2 bases and V 8 bases, and 8 bases lay outside the gene matches. Germline CDR1 is MDHEN and CDR2 is SYDVKM. CDR3 sequence: CASSIDRGTYEQYF. Written as DNA, the CDR3 is TGTGCCAGCTCAATCGACAGGGGTACCTACGAGCAGTACTTC. Supplemented by reference TRBV28 and TRBJ2-7, the full variable domain reads DVKVTQSSRYLVKRTGEKVFLECVQDMDHENMFWYRQDPGLGLRLIYFSYDVKMKEKGDIPEGYSVSREKKERFSLILESASTNQTSMYLCASSIDRGTYEQYFGPGTRLTVT.

In DNA, the CDR3 is TGTGCCAGCGCCAACCCCCGCCGGGTCCTCGAGCAGTACTTC. Residues: CASANPRRVLEQYF. The J gene is TRBJ2-7, the V gene TRBV5-8; no definite D call. The V end lost 7 bases, the J end lost 6 bases, and 20 bases lay between the germline ends. The germline gives CDR1 SGHTS, CDR2 YDEGEE. The CDR3 runs to 14 residues.

This clone was observed a handful of times. This chain uses TRBV27 with TRBJ2-5; D ambiguous. The CDR3 is made up of 17 amino acids. Germline V CDR1 and CDR2: MNHEY, SMNVEV (reference sequence). Trimming stripped 0 bases from V and 6 bases from J, with 20 bases between. CDR3 coding DNA: TGTGCCAGCAGTTTATCCTCCACATCCCCTCCGATACAGACCCAGTACTTC. Amino acid sequence: CASSLSSTSPPIQTQYF.

The rearrangement joins TRBV28 to TRBJ2-7; maybe TRBD2 (5 bases). Deletions cut 10 bases from V and 4 bases from J, with 11 bases between. Germline CDR1 and CDR2: MDHEN and SYDVKM. The CDR3 contains 11 residues. CDR3 bases: TGTGCCATCCTTACGGGGTACGAGCAGTACTTC. Protein product: CAILTGYEQYF.

A single count supports this clone. The same CDR3 is also encoded by other DNA sequences in this sample. V gene TRBV13 combines with J gene TRBJ1-2, with 9 bases that match TRBD1. The germline gives CDR1 PRHDT, CDR2 FYEKMQ (reference sequence). The CDR3 is 15 residues long. V was pared by 3 bases and J by 3 bases, with 5 bases of the junction left unmatched. CDR3 in DNA: TGTGCCAGCAGCTTCACAGGGGGCGCAGACTATGGCTACACCTTC. Encoded protein: CASSFTGGADYGYTF.

The rearrangement joins TRBV7-9 to TRBJ1-2; maybe TRBD1 (5 bases). CDR3 length: 17 residues. V was cut by 1 base and J by 0 bases, with 15 bases left in between. Germline V gene lookup returns CDR1 SEHNR and CDR2 FQNEAQ (reference sequence). CDR3 in DNA: TGTGCCAGCAGCTTAGGGATTGAGACAGAACCTAACTATGGCTACACCTTC. Encoded protein: CASSLGIETEPNYGYTF.

This chain uses TRBV1 with TRBJ1-3; TRBD1 is taken as the D call from the table, unchecked against the DNA. TRBV1 is marked as a pseudogene. This CDR3 has 18 residues. The CDR3: CTSSPGQGEEPRGNTIYF. The DNA of the CDR3 is TGCACCAGCAGCCCGGGACAGGGTGAAGAGCCTAGGGGAAACACCATATATTTT.

This clone was seen only once. The rearrangement uses TRBV14 and TRBJ1-1, with TRBD1 as a possible D gene (5 bases). Trimming stripped 4 bases from V and 0 bases from J, with 18 bases between. The V gene's germline CDR1 is SGHDN and CDR2 FVKESK. The CDR3 is made up of 17 amino acids. CDR3: CASSRLVGGNMNTEAFF. The CDR3, as DNA: TGTGCCAGCAGCCGGTTGGTCGGGGGGAATATGAACACTGAAGCTTTCTTT. Filled out from reference TRBV14 and TRBJ1-1, the complete variable domain reads EAGVTQFPSHSVIEKGQTVTLRCDPISGHDNLYWYRRVMGKEIKFLLHFVKESKQDESGMPNNRFLAERTGGTYSTLKVQPAELEDSGVYFCASSRLVGGNMNTEAFFGQGTRLTVV.